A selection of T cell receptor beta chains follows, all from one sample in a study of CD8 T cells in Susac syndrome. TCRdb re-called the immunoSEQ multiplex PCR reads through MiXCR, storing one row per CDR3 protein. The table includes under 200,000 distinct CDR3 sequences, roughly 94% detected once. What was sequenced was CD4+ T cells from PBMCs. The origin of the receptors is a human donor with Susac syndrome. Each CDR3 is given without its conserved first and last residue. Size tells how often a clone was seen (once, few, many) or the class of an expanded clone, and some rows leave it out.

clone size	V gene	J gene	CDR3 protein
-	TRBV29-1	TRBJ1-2	SARPPGMMGGYT
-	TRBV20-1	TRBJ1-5	SAKSQGNQPQH
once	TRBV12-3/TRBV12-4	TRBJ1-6	ASSTRGSPLH
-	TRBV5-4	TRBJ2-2	ASSPRTGADGELF
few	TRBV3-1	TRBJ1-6	ASSLQGGNSPLH
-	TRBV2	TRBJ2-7	ASSRLAALYEQY
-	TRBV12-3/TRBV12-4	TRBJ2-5	ASSSSGQGGIQY
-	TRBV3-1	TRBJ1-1	ASSQRGAEAF
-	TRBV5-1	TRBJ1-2	ASSLVNRGPQAGYT
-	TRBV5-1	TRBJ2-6	ASNQNSGANVLT
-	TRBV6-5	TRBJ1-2	ASSGRQGIFYGYT
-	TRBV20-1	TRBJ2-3	SAPTGGAGTDTQY
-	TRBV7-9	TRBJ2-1	ASSFLGTKYNEQF
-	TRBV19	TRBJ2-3	AVSSADTQY
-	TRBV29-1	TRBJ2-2	SVRSPGQGVTGELF
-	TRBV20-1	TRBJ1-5	SARKLVGPQH
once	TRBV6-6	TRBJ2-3	ASSAGQSTDTQY
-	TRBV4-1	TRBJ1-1	ASSHKRGADEAF
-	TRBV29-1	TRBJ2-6	SVELAGDRSGANVLT
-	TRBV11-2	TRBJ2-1	ASSPTRGLAREF
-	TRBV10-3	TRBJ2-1	AISEFVGGTYNEQF
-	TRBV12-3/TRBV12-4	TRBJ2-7	ASSLGGGSYEQY
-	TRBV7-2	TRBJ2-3	ASSWLAGGDTQY
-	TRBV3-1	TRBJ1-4	ASSQGAAEKLF
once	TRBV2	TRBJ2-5	ASSDRGPETQY
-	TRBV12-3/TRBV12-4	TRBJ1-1	ASAKVTEAF
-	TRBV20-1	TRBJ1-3	SVVPGTLSGNTIY
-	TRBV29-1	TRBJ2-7	SVAFFSYEQY
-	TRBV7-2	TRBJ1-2	ASSPARTGGYSGYT
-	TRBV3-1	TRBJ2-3	ASRGLAGGTDTQY
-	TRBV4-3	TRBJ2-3	ASSQDRGAGGNTQY
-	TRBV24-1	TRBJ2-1	ATSDLEGASYNEQF
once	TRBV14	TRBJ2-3	ASSRRDPTDTQY
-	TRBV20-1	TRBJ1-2	SAPTWTGSQGYT
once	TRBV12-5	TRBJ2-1	ASGGRNEQF
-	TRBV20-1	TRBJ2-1	SAPTSGLSSYNEQF
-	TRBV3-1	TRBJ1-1	ASSQARGEAF
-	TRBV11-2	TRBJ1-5	ASSRAHNQPQH
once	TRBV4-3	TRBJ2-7	ASSQGGQGAYEQY
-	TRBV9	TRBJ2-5	ASSVVSGETQY
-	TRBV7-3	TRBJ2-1	ASSLDGSNEQF
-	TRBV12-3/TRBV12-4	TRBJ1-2	ASSSRPGQNYGYT
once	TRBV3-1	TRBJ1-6	ASSQEGTRPNSPLH
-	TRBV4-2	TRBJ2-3	ASSQDLADTQY
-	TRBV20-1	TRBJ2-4	SALKNIQY
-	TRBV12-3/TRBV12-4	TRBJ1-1	ASSPRQEEAF
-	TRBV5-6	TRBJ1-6	ASSSGLLNSPLH
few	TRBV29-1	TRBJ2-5	SVVEGGETQY
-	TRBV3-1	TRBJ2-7	ASSPTPSSYEQY
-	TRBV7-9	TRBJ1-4	ASSPPSKGGVEKLF
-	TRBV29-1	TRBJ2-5	SVGIGQRRQETQY
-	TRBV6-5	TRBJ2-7	ASSSRGSYEQY
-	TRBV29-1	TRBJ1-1	SVGHWNTEAF
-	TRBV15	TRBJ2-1	ATSSRQASYNEQF
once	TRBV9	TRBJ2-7	AHSGASYEQY